This T cell receptor beta chain was captured by sequencing in a study of PD-L1 blockade in urothelial cancer. About the research overall: About 85% of the 29 patients were men whose urothelial cancer was bladder-origin. Samples came from 3 weeks, at the second dose, and 6 weeks into treatment.

The CDR3 runs to 19 residues. The trim removed 6 bases at V and 1 base at J, leaving 13 bases unmatched. Germline V gene sequence: CDR1 MDHEN, CDR2 SYDVKM. Time point of the sample: pretreatment peripheral blood. Clones were sequenced by immunoSEQ multiplex PCR, and TCRdb holds only the in-frame ones, with some missing. The profile shows tens of thousands of clones, roughly 84% of them singletons. The TCR was taken from a woman between 65 and 79 years old with urothelial cancer. The chain links TRBV28 to TRBJ2-6, with 9 nucleotides matching TRBD1. The starting material was PBMCs, obtained around atezolizumab (anti-PD-L1) treatment. The CDR3 region has the DNA TGTGCCAGCAGCCTTACGTGGGACAGGGTCTTTTCTGGGGCCAACGTCCTGACTTTC. Translating it yields CASSLTWDRVFSGANVLTF.